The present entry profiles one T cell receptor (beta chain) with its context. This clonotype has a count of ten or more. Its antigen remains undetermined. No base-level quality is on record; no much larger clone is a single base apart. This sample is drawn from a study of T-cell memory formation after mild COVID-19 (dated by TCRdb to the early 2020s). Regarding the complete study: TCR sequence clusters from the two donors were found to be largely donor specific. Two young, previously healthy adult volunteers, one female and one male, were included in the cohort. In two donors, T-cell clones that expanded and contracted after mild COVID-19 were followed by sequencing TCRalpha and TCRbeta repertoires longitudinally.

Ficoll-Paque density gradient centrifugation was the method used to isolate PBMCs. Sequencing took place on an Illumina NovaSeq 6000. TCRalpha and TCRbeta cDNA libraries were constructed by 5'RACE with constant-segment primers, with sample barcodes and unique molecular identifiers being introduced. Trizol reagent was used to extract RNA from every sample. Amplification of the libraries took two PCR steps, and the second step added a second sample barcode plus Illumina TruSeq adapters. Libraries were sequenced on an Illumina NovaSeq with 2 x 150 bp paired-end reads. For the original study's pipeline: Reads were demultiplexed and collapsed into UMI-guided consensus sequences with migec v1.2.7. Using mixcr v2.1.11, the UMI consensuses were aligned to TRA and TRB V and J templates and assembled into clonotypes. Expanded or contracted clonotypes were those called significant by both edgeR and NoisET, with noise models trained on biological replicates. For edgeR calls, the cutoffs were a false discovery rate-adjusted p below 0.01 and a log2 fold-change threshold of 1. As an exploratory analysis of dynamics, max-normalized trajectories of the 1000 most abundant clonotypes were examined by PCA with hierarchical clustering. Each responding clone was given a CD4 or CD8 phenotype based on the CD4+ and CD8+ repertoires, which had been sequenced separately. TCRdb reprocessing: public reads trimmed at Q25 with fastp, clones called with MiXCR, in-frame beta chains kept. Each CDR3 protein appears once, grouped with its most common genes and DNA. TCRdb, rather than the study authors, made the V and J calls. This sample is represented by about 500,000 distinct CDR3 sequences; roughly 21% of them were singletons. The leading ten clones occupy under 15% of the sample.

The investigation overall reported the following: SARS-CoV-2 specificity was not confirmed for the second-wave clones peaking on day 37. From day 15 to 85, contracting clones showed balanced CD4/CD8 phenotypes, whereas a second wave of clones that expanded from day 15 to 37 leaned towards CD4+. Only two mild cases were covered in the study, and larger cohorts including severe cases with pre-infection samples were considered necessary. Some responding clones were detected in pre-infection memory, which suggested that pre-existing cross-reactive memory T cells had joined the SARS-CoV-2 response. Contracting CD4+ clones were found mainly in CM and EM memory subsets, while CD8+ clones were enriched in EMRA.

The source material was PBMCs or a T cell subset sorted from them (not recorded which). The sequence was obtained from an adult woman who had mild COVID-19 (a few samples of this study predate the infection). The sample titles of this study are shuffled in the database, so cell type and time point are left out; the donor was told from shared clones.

The DNA is TGTGCCAGCAGCTTAGACGGAGGGACAGTACAAGAGACCCAGTACTTC. It translates as CASSLDGGTVQETQYF. The V and J genes are TRBV7-6 and TRBJ2-5, with a tentative D gene TRBD1 over 7 matching bases. Per the germline V gene, SGHVS is the CDR1 and FNYEAQ is the CDR2. Cut back by 1 base and 2 bases, the V and J ends lie 14 bases apart. The CDR3, from cysteine to phenylalanine, totals 16 residues. Only the CDR3 portion is preserved as DNA: 48 bases, with reading frame beginning at the first base.